The 27 T cell receptor beta chains below all came from one sample that was sequenced in a study of shared clonotypes between healthy human individuals (TCRdb year 2020). Library creation used the immunoSEQ multiplex PCR assay. The immuneACCESS repertoire file appears here via TCRdb, limited to in-frame rearrangements. These files lack a portion of the clones; in checked studies, under half of the deficit traces to unresolved V genes, and the cause of the others is not known. The sample table holds about a million clones, of which around three quarters were seen once. 0.89% of the sample comes from the top ten. Sequencing was carried out using memory CD4+ T cells from PBMCs. The cell subset or site label of this sample denotes: CD45RA-negative fraction. These receptors all stem from a man between 18 and 29 years old in good health. Some clones in this sample may be carry-over from other donors' samples.

In its sample, this clone was seen once. This chain connects TRBV10-3 to TRBJ2-3; 14 nucleotides match TRBD2. V lost 10 bases, J lost 5 bases, and 5 bases stayed unmatched. The CDR3 is made up of 14 amino acids. Germline lookup yields CDR1 ENHRY and CDR2 SYGVKD. The CDR3 DNA is TGTGCCACCCAGACTAGCGGGAGGGTAGATACGCAGTATTTT. This translates into CATQTSGRVDTQYF.

V usage is TRBV7-8 and J usage is TRBJ2-1; D might be TRBD2 (5 bases). In germline, CDR1 is SGHVS, CDR2 FQNEAQ. CDR3 length: 18 amino acids. Trimming took off 5 bases at V and 6 bases at J, with 26 bases between the two ends. The CDR3 DNA reads as TGTGCCAGCAGCCCGCGAAGGACTGGACGTATCCTAGCCAATGAGCAGTTCTTC. Its protein product is CASSPRRTGRILANEQFF.

In the case of this clone: Because it lacks the conserved phenylalanine or tryptophan at the end, this CDR3 is likely a read error. The chain carries TRBV30 and TRBJ2-6; tentative D call: TRBD1 (5 bases). The CDR3 contains 13 residues. Trimming pared 8 bases from V and 2 bases from J, leaving 10 bases between. Looked up from germline, CDR1 is GTSNPN and CDR2 is SVGIG (reference sequence). The CDR3 coding sequence is TGTGCCGGAAGGGGTGCTGGGGCCAACGTCCTGACTTCC. This codes for CAGRGAGANVLTS.

The chain carries TRBV7-9 and TRBJ2-2; TRBD1 matches at 7 bases. V trimming: 8 bases; J trimming: 4 bases; junction bases outside the gene matches: 7. The CDR3 runs 14 residues. Looked up from germline, CDR1 is SEHNR and CDR2 is FQNEAQ (reference sequence). The CDR3 sequence is CASSRRDSTGELFF. The DNA of the CDR3 is TGTGCCAGCTCGCGCCGGGACAGCACCGGGGAGCTGTTTTTT.

The chain has TRBV2 and TRBJ2-4; 8 bases map to TRBD2. CDR1 and CDR2 (germline): SNHLY, FYNNEI. The ends lost 4 bases at V and 7 bases at J; junction bases unmatched: 0. The CDR3 runs 12 residues. CDR3 DNA sequence: TGTGCCAGCAGTGGGACTAGCAACATTCAGTACTTC. Translated, it gives CASSGTSNIQYF. Variable domain in full (rest from reference TRBV2 and TRBJ2-4): EPEVTQTPSHQVTQMGQEVILRCVPISNHLYFYWYRQILGQKVEFLVSFYNNEISEKSEIFDDQFSVERPDGSNFTLKIRSTKLEDSAMYFCASSGTSNIQYFGAGTRLSVL.

The V call is TRBV2, the J call TRBJ2-3, with D possibly matching TRBD1 (6 bases). The CDR3 length is 12 residues. Trimming pared 6 bases from V and 6 bases from J, leaving 10 bases between. Germline values: CDR1 SNHLY, CDR2 FYNNEI. The CDR3 DNA sequence: TGTGCCAGCAGACAGGGCGGCGATACGCAGTATTTT. Translation: CASRQGGDTQYF.

The chain uses TRBV5-1 and TRBJ2-6; the D gene is possibly TRBD2 (6 bases). The V end lost 7 bases, the J end lost 1 base, and 12 bases lay between the germline ends. The CDR3 is made up of 15 amino acids. Germline V lookup: CDR1 SGHRS, CDR2 YFSETQ. The CDR3 sequence is CASGTGRSGANVLTF. In nucleotides, the CDR3 is TGCGCCAGCGGGACTGGGAGATCTGGGGCCAACGTCCTGACTTTC.

In this sample, this clone turned up once. The CDR3 region is CASSLRQGYTDTQYF. The CDR3 nucleotides read TGTGCCAGCAGCTTAAGACAGGGTTACACAGATACGCAGTATTTT. The J gene is TRBJ2-3, the V gene TRBV7-6, with 7 positions matching TRBD1. Germline V gives CDR1 SGHVS, CDR2 FNYEAQ. V lost 2 bases and J lost 2; bases outside the gene matches: 4. This CDR3 has 15 amino acids.

The chain joins TRBV28 to TRBJ1-4; D not resolved. Trimming pared 10 bases from V and 9 bases from J, leaving 15 bases between. CDR3 length equals 12 residues. Looked up from germline, CDR1 is MDHEN and CDR2 is SYDVKM. The CDR3 DNA reads as TGTGCCACCGAAGCGGTAGGAAAAAAACTGTTTTTT. Encoded protein: CATEAVGKKLFF.

In its sample, this clone was seen once. V and J are TRBV30 and TRBJ2-5; weak D call: TRBD2 (6 bases). V lost 5 bases, J lost 2 bases, and 9 bases lay in between. The V gene's germline CDR1 is GTSNPN and CDR2 SVGIG (reference sequence). There are 12 residues in the CDR3. CDR3 region: CAWGGNQETQYF. The CDR3 DNA is TGTGCCTGGGGAGGGAATCAAGAGACCCAGTACTTC.

The chain combines TRBV19 with TRBJ1-5; 7 bases line up with TRBD1. This CDR3 has 15 residues. The ends lost 4 bases at V and 0 bases at J; junction bases unmatched: 3. The germline gives CDR1 LNHDA, CDR2 SQIVND (reference sequence). The CDR3 region is CASSKGTDSNQPQHF. As DNA, the CDR3 is TGTGCCAGTAGTAAGGGGACAGATAGCAATCAGCCCCAGCATTTT.

The rearrangement uses TRBV2 and TRBJ1-6, with 8 bases aligning to TRBD1. The CDR3 sequence is 16 residues long. Germline V gene lookup returns CDR1 SNHLY and CDR2 FYNNEI. The V and J ends lost 6 bases and 7 bases, in that order; junction bases with no gene match: 11. The CDR3 sequence: CASSDSRTGWNSPLHF. CDR3 bases: TGTGCCAGCAGCGATTCTCGGACAGGGTGGAATTCACCCCTCCACTTT.

The rearrangement links TRBV7-6 to TRBJ1-4, with D uncertain. Trimming took 1 base from V and 0 from J, leaving 6 bases between them. The CDR3 extends over 15 amino acids. Germline CDR1 and CDR2: SGHVS and FNYEAQ. CDR3 sequence (DNA): TGTGCCAGCAGCTTAGAGCCCTCAACTAATGAAAAACTGTTTTTT. Its translation: CASSLEPSTNEKLFF.

The chain couples TRBV28 to TRBJ2-7, with 10 nucleotides matching TRBD1. Trimming removed 2 bases from V and 7 bases from J; junction bases left unmatched: 5. Per the germline V gene, CDR1 is MDHEN and CDR2 is SYDVKM. The CDR3 loop spans 14 amino acids. DNA of the CDR3: TGTGCCAGCAGTTTAGAGACAGGGGGCTTAGAGCAGTACTTC. It specifies CASSLETGGLEQYF.

This clone has only a few counts. The rearrangement uses TRBV5-6 and TRBJ1-5; possibly TRBD1 for D (6 bases). Trimming pared 2 bases from V and 3 bases from J, leaving 9 bases between. The CDR3 extends over 14 amino acids. Germline V gene lookup returns CDR1 SGHDT and CDR2 YYEEEE. CDR3 amino acids: CASSLGGPNQPQHF. The CDR3 DNA reads as TGTGCCAGCAGCTTAGGGGGGCCCAATCAGCCCCAGCATTTT.

V gene TRBV9 combines with J gene TRBJ2-1, with TRBD2 matching over 8 bases. CDR1 and CDR2 from the germline V gene are SGDLS and YYNGEE. This CDR3 is built from 16 residues. The V gene end was trimmed by 3 bases and the J gene end by 3 bases; junction bases not matched to a gene: 8. The CDR3 spells CASSERTGTSYNEQFF. The CDR3 bases are TGTGCCAGCAGCGAGCGTACCGGGACTAGCTACAATGAGCAGTTCTTC.

The sample holds a few counts of this clone. The same CDR3 is also encoded by other DNA sequences in this sample. The genes are TRBV11-3 and TRBJ2-2; no definite D call. Germline values: CDR1 SGHNT, CDR2 YENEEA. The CDR3 has 11 residues. Trimming removed 4 bases from V and 5 bases from J, with 2 bases in between. CDR3 loop: CASSSTGELFF. CDR3 sequence (DNA): TGTGCCAGCAGCTCAACCGGGGAGCTGTTTTTT.

The gene calls are TRBV6-6 and TRBJ1-1, with TRBD1 matching 8 bases. The V gene's germline CDR1 is MNHNY and CDR2 SVGAGI (reference sequence). V was pared by 6 bases and J by 3 bases, with 6 bases of the junction left unmatched. The CDR3 is 14 amino acids. The CDR3 region has the DNA TGTGCCAGCAGGGCCCCGGGACAGGACACTGAAGCTTTCTTT. Its translation is CASRAPGQDTEAFF.

The V and J genes are TRBV28 and TRBJ1-1, with TRBD1 identical over 10 bases. CDR1 is MDHEN, CDR2 SYDVKM, per germline. With V trimmed by 5 bases and J by 4 bases, 7 bases remained unmatched. The CDR3 contains 15 residues. CDR3 amino acids: CASSRTGGWSTEAFF. CDR3 DNA: TGTGCCAGCAGTCGGACAGGGGGTTGGAGCACTGAAGCTTTCTTT.

This sequence joins TRBV7-7 and TRBJ2-1; 9 bases are shared with TRBD2. Germline-derived CDR1 and CDR2 are SSHAT and FNYEAQ (reference sequence). This CDR3 region has 15 residues. V lost 5 bases, J lost 4 bases, and 6 bases stayed unmatched. The CDR3 sequence is CASSQTSGTYNEQFF. The CDR3 region has the DNA TGTGCCAGCAGCCAGACTAGCGGAACTTACAATGAGCAGTTCTTC.

The chain is built from TRBV12-5 and TRBJ2-3; 13 positions agree with TRBD2. The CDR3 extends over 14 amino acids. The V gene end was trimmed by 6 bases and the J gene end by 5 bases; junction bases not matched to a gene: 2. Germline CDR1 LGHNT, CDR2 FRNRAP. CDR3 in amino acids: CASGTSGRKDTQYF. For the CDR3, the DNA is TGTGCTAGTGGGACTAGCGGGAGGAAAGATACGCAGTATTTT.

The chain joins TRBV6-5 to TRBJ2-5; D gene uncertain. The germline gives CDR1 MNHEY, CDR2 SVGAGI. The V end was cut by 6 bases, the J end by 0 bases, with 14 bases between. This CDR3 comprises 15 residues. The CDR3 spells CASRSPRAHQETQYF. The CDR3 region has the DNA TGTGCCAGCAGGAGCCCCCGGGCCCACCAAGAGACCCAGTACTTC.

CDR3 DNA sequence: TGTGCCGTCAGGGGGACAGGGGTCACCTACGAGCAGTACTTC. The encoded protein is CAVRGTGVTYEQYF. This chain links TRBV6-1 with TRBJ2-7; 10 bases map to TRBD1. Trimming took 11 bases from V and 2 from J; bases not matched to a gene: 9. Looked up from germline, CDR1 is MNHNS and CDR2 is SASEGT. The CDR3 sequence is 14 residues long.

The chain combines TRBV6-6 with TRBJ1-2, with D unclear. The germline V and J ends were trimmed by 5 bases and 3 bases, with 16 bases remaining between them. Germline V CDR1 and CDR2: MNHNY, SVGAGI (reference sequence). The CDR3 extends over 15 amino acids. Here the CDR3 DNA reads TGTGCCAGCAGTCAGACCACCCGGGTTGACTATGGCTACACCTTC. It yields the protein CASSQTTRVDYGYTF.

CDR3 in amino acids: CASSLGQSEKLFF. CDR3 in DNA: TGCGCCAGCAGCCTGGGACAGAGTGAAAAACTGTTTTTT. This chain links TRBV5-1 with TRBJ1-4; TRBD1 matches 7 bases. J lost 7 bases, V lost 4 bases, and 4 bases had no gene match. Germline lookup yields CDR1 SGHRS and CDR2 YFSETQ. The CDR3 covers 13 residues.

The chain carries TRBV6-5 and TRBJ1-1; 10 bases agree with TRBD1. The length of the CDR3 is 15 residues. Germline CDR1 is MNHEY and CDR2 is SVGAGI. With 6 bases clipped from V and 0 bases from J, the junction kept 4 bases outside the gene matches. DNA for the CDR3: TGTGCCAGCAGCCCGGGACAGGGGATGAACACTGAAGCTTTCTTT. This translates into CASSPGQGMNTEAFF.

The gene calls are TRBV18 and TRBJ1-3; TRBD1 matches 7 bases. Germline assignment: CDR1 KGHSH and CDR2 LQKENI. J was trimmed by 0 bases and V by 1 base; bases with no gene match: 3. The CDR3 extends over 16 amino acids. This chain's CDR3 is CASSPLTGDSGNTIYF. The CDR3 region has the DNA TGTGCCAGCTCACCACTAACAGGGGACTCTGGAAACACCATATATTTT.